The clone carrying this T cell receptor (beta chain) has a single count. The data were taken from a study of blood T cell repertoires in COVID-19. Assay used: immunoSEQ multiplex PCR; TCRdb lists only in-frame clones, some missing. The table lists 250,000 to 350,000 clones, about 89% of them singletons. The clonotype comes from a woman aged 60-75 years with acute or convalescent COVID-19. The sample was peripheral blood.

CDR3 in DNA: TGTGCCAGTAGTCCAACTAGAAATGAGCAGTTCTTC. This sequence encodes CASSPTRNEQFF. The chain is built from TRBV19 and TRBJ2-1, with D possibly being TRBD2 (5 bases). This CDR3 is built from 12 residues. Trimming shortened V by 5 bases and J by 7 bases, and 9 bases separated the two germline ends. Germline V gives CDR1 LNHDA, CDR2 SQIVND (reference sequence).